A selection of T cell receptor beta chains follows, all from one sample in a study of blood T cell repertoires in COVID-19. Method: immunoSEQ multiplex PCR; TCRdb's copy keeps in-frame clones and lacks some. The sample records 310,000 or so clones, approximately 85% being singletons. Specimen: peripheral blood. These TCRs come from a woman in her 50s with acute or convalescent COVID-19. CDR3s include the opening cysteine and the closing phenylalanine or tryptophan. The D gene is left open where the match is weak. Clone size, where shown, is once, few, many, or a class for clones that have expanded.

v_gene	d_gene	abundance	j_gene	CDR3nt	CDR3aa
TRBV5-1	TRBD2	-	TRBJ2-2	TGCGCCAGCAGCACGGGACTAGCGGGGAACACCGGGGAGCTGTTTTTT	CASSTGLAGNTGELFF
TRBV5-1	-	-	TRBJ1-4	TGCGCCAGCAGAGCCGGTCTAGAAGAAAAACTGTTTTTT	CASRAGLEEKLFF
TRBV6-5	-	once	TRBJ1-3	TGTGCCAGCAGGAGACACTTCGACTCTGGAAACACCATATATTTT	CASRRHFDSGNTIYF
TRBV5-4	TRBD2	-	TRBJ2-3	TGTGCCAGCAGCACCCTAGCGGCCACAGATACGCAGTATTTT	CASSTLAATDTQYF
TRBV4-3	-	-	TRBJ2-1	TGCGCCAGCAGCCAAGAAGGGGCCTGGGGGGTGGATGAGCAGTTCTTC	CASSQEGAWGVDEQFF
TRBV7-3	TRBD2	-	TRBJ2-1	TGTGCCAGCAGCTTGCTAGCGGGACCTTCCTACAATGAGCAGTTCTTC	CASSLLAGPSYNEQFF
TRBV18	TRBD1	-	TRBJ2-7	TGTGCCAGCTCACCGGGACAGGGATCCTACGAGCAGTACTTC	CASSPGQGSYEQYF
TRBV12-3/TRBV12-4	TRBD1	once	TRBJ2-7	TGTGCCAGCAGCGCGGGACAGGCCTACGAGCAGTACTTC	CASSAGQAYEQYF
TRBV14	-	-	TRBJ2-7	TGTGCCAGCAGCCAAGCTTTAGTCAGGGGCTACGAGCAGTACTTC	CASSQALVRGYEQYF
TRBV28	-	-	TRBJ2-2	TGTGCCAGCAGCCCGACCGGGGAGCTGTTTTTT	CASSPTGELFF